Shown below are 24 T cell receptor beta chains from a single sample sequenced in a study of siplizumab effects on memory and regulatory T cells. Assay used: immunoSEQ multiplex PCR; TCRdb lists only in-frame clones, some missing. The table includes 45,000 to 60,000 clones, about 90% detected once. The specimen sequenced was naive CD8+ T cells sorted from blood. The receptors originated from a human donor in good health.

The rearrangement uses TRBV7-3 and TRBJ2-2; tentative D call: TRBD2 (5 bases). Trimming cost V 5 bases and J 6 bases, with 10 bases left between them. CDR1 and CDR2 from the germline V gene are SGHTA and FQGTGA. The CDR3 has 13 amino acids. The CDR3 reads CASSILGAGELFF. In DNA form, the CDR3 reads TGTGCCAGCAGCATTCTGGGAGCCGGGGAGCTGTTTTTT.

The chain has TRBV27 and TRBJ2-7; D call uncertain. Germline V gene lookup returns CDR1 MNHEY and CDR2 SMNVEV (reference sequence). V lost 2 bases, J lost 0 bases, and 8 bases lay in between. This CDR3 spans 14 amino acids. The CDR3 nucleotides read TGTGCCAGCAGTTTAGGGCTGGGCTCCTACGAGCAGTACTTC. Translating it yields CASSLGLGSYEQYF.

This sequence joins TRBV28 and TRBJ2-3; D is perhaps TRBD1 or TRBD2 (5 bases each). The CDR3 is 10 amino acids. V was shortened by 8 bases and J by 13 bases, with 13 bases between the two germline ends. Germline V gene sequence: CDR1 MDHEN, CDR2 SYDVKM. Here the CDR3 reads CASRGPAEYF. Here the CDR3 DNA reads TGTGCCAGCCGGGGACCGGCGGAGTATTTT.

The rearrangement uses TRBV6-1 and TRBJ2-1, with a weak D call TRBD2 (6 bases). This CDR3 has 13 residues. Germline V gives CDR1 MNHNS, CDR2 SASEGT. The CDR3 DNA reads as TGTGCAAACACGGAGCTAGCGCACAATGAGCAGTTCTTC. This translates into CANTELAHNEQFF.

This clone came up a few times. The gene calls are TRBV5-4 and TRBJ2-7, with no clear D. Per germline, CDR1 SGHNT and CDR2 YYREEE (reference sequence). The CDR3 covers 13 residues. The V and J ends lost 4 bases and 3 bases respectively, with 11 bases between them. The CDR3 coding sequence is TGTGCCAGCAGCACCCCTACCGGCTACGAGCAGTACTTC. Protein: CASSTPTGYEQYF.

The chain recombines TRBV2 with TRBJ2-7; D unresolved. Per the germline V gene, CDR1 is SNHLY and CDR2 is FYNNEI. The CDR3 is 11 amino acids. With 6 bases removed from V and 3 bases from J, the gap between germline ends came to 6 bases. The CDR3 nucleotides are TGTGCCAGCAGGGATATCTACGAGCAGTACTTC. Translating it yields CASRDIYEQYF.

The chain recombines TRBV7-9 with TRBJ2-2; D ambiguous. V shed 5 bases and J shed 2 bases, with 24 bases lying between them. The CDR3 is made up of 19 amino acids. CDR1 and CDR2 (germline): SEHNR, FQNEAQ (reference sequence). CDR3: CASSHPVNLLLPNTGELFF. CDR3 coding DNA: TGTGCCAGCAGCCACCCAGTAAACCTATTACTTCCCAACACCGGGGAGCTGTTTTTT.

The CDR3 nucleotides read TGTGCCATCAGTGAGACCGACGGGACAGGCTATAAAAACATTCAGTACTTC. Residues: CAISETDGTGYKNIQYF. This chain joins TRBV10-3 and TRBJ2-4; the match to TRBD1 covers 8 bases. CDR1 ENHRY and CDR2 SYGVKD come from the germline V gene. J lost 4 bases, V lost 2 bases, and 10 bases had no gene match. The CDR3 is 17 amino acids.

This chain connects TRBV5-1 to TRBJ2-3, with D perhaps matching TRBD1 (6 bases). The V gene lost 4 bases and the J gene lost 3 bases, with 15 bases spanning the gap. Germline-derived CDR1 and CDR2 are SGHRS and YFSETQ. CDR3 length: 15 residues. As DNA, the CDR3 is TGCGCCAGCAGCCCCGAGGGGGTTGGGACAGATACGCAGTATTTT. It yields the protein CASSPEGVGTDTQYF.

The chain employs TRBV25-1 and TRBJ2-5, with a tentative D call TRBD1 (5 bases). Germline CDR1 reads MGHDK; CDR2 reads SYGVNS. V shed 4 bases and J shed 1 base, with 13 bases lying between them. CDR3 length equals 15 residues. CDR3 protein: CASSGGPQIQETQYF. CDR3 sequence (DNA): TGTGCCAGCAGTGGGGGCCCCCAAATCCAAGAGACCCAGTACTTC.

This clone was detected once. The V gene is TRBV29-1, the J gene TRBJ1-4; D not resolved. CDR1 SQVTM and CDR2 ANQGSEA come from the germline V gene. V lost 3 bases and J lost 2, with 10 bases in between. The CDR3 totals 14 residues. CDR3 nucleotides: TGCAGCGTTGAGGACGGGTACACTAATGAAAAACTGTTTTTT. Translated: CSVEDGYTNEKLFF.

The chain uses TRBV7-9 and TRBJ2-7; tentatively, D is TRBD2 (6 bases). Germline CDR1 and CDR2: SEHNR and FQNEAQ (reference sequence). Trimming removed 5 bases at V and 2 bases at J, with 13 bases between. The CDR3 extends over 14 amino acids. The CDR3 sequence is CASSPLRGTYEQYF. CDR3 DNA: TGTGCCAGCAGCCCCCTGCGCGGGACCTACGAGCAGTACTTC.

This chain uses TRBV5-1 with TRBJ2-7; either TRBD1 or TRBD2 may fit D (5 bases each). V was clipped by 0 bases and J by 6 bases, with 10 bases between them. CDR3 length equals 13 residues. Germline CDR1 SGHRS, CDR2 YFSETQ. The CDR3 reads CASSLAPGTEQYF. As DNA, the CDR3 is TGCGCCAGCAGCTTGGCTCCAGGGACCGAGCAGTACTTC.

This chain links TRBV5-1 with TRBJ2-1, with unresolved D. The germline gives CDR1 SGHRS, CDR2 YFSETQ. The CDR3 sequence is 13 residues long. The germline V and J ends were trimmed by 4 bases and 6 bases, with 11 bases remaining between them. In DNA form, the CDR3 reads TGCGCCAGCAGCCTTGGATTGATCAATGAGCAGTTCTTC. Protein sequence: CASSLGLINEQFF. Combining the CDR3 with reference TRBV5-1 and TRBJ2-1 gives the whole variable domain KAGVTQTPRYLIKTRGQQVTLSCSPISGHRSVSWYQQTPGQGLQFLFEYFSETQRNKGNFPGRFSGRQFSNSRSEMNVSTLELGDSALYLCASSLGLINEQFFGPGTRLTVL.

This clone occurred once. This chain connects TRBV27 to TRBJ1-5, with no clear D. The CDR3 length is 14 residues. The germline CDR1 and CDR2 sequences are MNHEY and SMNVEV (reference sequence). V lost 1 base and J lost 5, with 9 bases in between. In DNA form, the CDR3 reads TGTGCCAGCAGTTTATTAGGACCCGATCAGCCCCAGCATTTT. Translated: CASSLLGPDQPQHF.

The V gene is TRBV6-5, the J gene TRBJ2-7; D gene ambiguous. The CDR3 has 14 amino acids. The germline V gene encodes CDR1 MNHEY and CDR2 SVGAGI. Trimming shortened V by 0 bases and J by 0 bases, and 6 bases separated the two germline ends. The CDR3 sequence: CASSYSWGSYEQYF. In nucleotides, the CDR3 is TGTGCCAGCAGTTACTCATGGGGCTCCTACGAGCAGTACTTC.

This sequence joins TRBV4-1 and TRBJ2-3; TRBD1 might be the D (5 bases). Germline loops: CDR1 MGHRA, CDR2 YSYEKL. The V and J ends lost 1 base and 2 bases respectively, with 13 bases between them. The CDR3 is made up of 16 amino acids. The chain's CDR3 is CASSQVPTGFTDTQYF. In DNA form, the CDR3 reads TGCGCCAGCAGCCAAGTACCCACAGGATTCACAGATACGCAGTATTTT.

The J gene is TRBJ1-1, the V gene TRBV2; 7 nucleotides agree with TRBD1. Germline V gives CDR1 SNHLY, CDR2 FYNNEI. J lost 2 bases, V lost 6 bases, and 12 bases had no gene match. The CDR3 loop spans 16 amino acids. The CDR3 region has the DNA TGTGCCAGCAGGAGGGGGCGAATAAGTTTTAACACTGAAGCTTTCTTT. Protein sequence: CASRRGRISFNTEAFF. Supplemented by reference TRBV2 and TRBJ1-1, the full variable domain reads EPEVTQTPSHQVTQMGQEVILRCVPISNHLYFYWYRQILGQKVEFLVSFYNNEISEKSEIFDDQFSVERPDGSNFTLKIRSTKLEDSAMYFCASRRGRISFNTEAFFGQGTRLTVV.

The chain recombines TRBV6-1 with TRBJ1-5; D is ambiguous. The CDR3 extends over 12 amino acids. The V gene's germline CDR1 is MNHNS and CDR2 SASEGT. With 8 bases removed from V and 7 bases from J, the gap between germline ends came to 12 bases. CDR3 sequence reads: CASCQQRQPQHF. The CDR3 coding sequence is TGTGCCAGCTGCCAACAGAGGCAGCCCCAGCATTTT.

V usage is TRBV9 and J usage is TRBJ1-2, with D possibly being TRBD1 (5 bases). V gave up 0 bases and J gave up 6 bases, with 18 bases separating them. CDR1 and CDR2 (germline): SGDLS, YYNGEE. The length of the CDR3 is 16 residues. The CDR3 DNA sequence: TGTGCCAGCAGCGTAGGGGGCAGGGCGGCTTGGGATGGCTACACCTTC. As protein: CASSVGGRAAWDGYTF.

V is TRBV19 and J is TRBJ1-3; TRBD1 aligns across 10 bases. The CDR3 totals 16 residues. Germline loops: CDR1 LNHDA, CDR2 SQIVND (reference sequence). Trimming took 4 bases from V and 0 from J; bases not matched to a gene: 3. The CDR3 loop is CASSTGQGVSGNTIYF. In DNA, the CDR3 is TGTGCCAGTAGTACCGGACAGGGGGTCTCTGGAAACACCATATATTTT. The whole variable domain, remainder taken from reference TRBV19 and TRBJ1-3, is DGGITQSPKYLFRKEGQNVTLSCEQNLNHDAMYWYRQDPGQGLRLIYYSQIVNDFQKGDIAEGYSVSREKKESFPLTVTSAQKNPTAFYLCASSTGQGVSGNTIYFGEGSWLTVV.

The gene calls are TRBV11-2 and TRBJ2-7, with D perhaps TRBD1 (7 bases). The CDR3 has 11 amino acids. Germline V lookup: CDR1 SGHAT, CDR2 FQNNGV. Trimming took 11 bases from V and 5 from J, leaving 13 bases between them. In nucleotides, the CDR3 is TGTGCCTCAGGGGGGACAGACGAGCAGTACTTC. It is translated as CASGGTDEQYF.

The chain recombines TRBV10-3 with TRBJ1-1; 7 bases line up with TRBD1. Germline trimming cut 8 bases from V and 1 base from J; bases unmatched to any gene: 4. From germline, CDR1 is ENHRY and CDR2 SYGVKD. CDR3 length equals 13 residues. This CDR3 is CAIRQGGNTEAFF. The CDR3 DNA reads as TGTGCCATCCGGCAGGGGGGGAACACTGAAGCTTTCTTT.

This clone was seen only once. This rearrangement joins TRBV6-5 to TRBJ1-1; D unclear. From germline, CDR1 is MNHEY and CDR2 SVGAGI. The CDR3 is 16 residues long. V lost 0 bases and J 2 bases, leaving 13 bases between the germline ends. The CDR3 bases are TGTGCCAGCAGTTACTCGAGTGCCGGCGGAAACACTGAAGCTTTCTTT. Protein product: CASSYSSAGGNTEAFF.